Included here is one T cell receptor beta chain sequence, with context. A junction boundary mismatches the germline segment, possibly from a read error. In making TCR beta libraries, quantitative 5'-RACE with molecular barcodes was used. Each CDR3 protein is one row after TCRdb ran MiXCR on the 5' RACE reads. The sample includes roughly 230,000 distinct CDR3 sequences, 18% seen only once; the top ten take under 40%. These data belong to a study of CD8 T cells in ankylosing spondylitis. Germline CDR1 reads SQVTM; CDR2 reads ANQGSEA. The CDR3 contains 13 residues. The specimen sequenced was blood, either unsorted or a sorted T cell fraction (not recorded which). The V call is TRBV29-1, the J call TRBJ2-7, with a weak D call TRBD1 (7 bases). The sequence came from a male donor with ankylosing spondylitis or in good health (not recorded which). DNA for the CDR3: TGCAGCGTTGGACCGGGGGACAGCTACGAGCAGAACTTC. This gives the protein CSVGPGDSYEQNF.